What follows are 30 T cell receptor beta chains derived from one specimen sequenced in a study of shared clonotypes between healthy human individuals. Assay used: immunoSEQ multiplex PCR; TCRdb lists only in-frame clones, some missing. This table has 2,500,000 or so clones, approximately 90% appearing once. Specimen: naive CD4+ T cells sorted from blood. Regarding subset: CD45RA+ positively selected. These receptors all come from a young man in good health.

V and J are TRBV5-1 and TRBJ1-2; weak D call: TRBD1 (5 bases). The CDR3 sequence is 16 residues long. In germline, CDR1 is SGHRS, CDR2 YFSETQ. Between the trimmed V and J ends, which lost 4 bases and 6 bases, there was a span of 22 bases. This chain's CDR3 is CASSPSGGVPTDGYTF. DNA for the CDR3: TGCGCCAGCAGCCCCTCCGGAGGGGTGCCGACGGATGGCTACACCTTC.

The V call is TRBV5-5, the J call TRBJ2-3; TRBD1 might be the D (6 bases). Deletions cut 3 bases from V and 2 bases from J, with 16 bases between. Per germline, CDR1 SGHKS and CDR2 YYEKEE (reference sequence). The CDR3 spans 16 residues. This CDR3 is CASSWGPTPATDTQYF. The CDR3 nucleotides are TGTGCCAGCAGCTGGGGGCCTACGCCCGCCACAGATACGCAGTATTTT.

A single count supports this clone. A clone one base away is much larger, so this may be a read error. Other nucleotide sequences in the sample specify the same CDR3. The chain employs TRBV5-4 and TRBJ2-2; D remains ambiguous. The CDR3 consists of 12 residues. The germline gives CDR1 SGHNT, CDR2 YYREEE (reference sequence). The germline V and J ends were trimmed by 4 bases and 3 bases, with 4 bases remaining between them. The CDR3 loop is CASSPDTGELFF. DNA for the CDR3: TGTGCCAGCAGCCCCGACACCGGGGAGCTGTTTTTT.

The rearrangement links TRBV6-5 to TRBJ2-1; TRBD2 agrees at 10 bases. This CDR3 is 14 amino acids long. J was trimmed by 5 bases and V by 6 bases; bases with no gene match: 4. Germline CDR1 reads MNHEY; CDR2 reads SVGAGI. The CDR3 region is CASRDSGGNNEQFF. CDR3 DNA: TGTGCCAGCAGGGATAGCGGGGGGAACAATGAGCAGTTCTTC.

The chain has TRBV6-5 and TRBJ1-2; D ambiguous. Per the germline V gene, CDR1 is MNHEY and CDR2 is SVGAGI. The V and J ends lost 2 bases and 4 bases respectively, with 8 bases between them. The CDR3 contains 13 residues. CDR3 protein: CASSYEQTYGYTF. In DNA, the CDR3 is TGTGCCAGCAGTTACGAACAGACCTATGGCTACACCTTC.

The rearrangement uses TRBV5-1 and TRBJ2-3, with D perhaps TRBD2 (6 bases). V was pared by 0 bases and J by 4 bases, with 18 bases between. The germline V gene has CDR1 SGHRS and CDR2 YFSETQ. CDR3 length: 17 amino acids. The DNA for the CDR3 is TGCGCCAGCAGCTTGGGGGACTTCCGGGGAGTATCAGATACGCAGTATTTT. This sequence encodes CASSLGDFRGVSDTQYF.

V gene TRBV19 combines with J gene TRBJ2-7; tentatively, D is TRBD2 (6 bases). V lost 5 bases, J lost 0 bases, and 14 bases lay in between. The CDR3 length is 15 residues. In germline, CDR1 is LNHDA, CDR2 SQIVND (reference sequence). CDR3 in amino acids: CASSSGLLNSYEQYF. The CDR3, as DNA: TGTGCCAGTAGTTCGGGACTCTTAAACTCCTACGAGCAGTACTTC.

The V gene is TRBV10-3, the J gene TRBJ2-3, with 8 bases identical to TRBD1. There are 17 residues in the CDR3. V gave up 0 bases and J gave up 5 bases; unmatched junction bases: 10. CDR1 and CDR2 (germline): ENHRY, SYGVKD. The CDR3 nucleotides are TGTGCCATCAGTGAGTCGGGGAGACAGGGGAGGCAAGATACGCAGTATTTT. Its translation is CAISESGRQGRQDTQYF.

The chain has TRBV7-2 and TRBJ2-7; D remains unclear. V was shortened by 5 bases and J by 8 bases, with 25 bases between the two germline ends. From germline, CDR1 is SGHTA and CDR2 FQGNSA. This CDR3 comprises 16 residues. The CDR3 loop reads CASSPEVFRTIGQQYF. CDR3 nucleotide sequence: TGTGCCAGCAGCCCAGAAGTTTTCCGTACGATAGGGCAGCAGTACTTC.

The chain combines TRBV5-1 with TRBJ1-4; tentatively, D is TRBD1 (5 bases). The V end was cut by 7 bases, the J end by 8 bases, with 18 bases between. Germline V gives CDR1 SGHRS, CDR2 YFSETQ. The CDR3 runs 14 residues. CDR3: CASSGGGLGEKLFF. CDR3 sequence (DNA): TGCGCCAGCTCGGGCGGGGGATTGGGAGAAAAACTGTTTTTT.

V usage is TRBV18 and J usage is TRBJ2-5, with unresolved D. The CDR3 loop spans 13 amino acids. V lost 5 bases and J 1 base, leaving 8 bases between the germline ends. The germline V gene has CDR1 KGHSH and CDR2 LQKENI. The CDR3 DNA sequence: TGTGCCAGCTCAGGTACATCCCAAGAGACCCAGTACTTC. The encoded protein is CASSGTSQETQYF.

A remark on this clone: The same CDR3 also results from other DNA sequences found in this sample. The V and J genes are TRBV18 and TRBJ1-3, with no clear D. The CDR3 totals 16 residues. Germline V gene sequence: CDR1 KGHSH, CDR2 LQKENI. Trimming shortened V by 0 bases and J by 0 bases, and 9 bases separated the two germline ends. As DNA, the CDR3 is TGTGCCAGCTCACCACCGGGAGGGATCTCTGGAAACACCATATATTTT. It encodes CASSPPGGISGNTIYF.

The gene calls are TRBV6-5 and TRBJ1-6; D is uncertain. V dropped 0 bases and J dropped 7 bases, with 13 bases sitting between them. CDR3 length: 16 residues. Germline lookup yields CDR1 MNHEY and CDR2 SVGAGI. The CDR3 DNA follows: TGTGCCAGCAGTTACTCGTATTTGGCTGGCAATTCACCCCTCCACTTT. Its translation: CASSYSYLAGNSPLHF.

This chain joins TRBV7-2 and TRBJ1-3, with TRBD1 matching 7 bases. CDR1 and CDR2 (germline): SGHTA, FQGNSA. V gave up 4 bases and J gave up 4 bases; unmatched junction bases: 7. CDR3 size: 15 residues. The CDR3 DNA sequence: TGTGCCAGCAGCTACAGGGGTCTTTCGGGAAACACCATATATTTT. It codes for CASSYRGLSGNTIYF.

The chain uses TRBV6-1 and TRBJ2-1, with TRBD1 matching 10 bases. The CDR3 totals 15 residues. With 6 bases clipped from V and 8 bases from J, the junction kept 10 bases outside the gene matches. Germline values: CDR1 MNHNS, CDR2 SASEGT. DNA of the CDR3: TGTGCCAGCAGGGGCCCGGGACAGGGGATCGATGAGCAGTTCTTC. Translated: CASRGPGQGIDEQFF.

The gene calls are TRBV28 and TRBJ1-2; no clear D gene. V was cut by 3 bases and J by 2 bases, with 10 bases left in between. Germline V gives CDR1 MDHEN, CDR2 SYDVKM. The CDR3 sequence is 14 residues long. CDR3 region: CASSFPPLNYGYTF. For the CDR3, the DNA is TGTGCCAGCAGTTTTCCGCCCTTGAACTATGGCTACACCTTC.

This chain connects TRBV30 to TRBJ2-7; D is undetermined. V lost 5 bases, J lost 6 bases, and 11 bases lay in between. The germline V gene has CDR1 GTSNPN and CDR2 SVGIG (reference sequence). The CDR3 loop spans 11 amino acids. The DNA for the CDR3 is TGTGCCTGGGGAAGTACCGCCGAGCAGTACTTC. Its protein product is CAWGSTAEQYF.

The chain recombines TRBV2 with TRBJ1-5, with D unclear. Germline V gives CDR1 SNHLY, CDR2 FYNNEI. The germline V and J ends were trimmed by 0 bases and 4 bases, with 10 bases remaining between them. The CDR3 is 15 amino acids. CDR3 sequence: CASSEAYSQNQPQHF. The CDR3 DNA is TGTGCCAGCAGTGAAGCGTACAGCCAAAATCAGCCCCAGCATTTT.

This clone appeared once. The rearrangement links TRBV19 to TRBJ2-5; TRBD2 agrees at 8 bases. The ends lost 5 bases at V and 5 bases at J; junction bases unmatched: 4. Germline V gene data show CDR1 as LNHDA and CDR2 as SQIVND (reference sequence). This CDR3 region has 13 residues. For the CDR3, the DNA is TGTGCCAGTAGTTCCGGGAGGGCCGAGACCCAGTACTTC. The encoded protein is CASSSGRAETQYF. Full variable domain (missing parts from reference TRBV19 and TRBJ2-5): DGGITQSPKYLFRKEGQNVTLSCEQNLNHDAMYWYRQDPGQGLRLIYYSQIVNDFQKGDIAEGYSVSREKKESFPLTVTSAQKNPTAFYLCASSSGRAETQYFGPGTRLLVL.

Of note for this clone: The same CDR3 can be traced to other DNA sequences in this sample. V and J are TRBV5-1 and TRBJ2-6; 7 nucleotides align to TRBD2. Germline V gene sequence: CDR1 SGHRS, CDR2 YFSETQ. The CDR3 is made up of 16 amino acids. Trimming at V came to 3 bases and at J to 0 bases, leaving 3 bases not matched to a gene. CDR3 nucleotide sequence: TGCGCCAGCAGCTCCGGCGGGAGCTCTGGGGCCAACGTCCTGACTTTC. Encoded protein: CASSSGGSSGANVLTF.

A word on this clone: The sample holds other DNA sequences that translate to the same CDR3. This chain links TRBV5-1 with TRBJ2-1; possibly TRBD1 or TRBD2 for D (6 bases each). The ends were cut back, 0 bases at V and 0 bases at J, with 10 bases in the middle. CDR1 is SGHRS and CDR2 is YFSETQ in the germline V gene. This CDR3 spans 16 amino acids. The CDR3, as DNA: TGCGCCAGCAGCTTGGTAGGGGGGAGCTCCTACAATGAGCAGTTCTTC. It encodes CASSLVGGSSYNEQFF.

The CDR3 nucleotides are TGTGCCAGCAGTGGACGGCTGGGCTCTCCACGGCACTACGAGCAGTACTTC. Its protein product is CASSGRLGSPRHYEQYF. The chain links TRBV2 to TRBJ2-7, with D hard to call. V lost 4 bases to trimming and J lost 3 bases, with 22 bases between them. CDR3 length: 17 amino acids. Germline CDR1 and CDR2: SNHLY and FYNNEI. The variable domain in full, with the rest retrieved from reference TRBV2 and TRBJ2-7, is EPEVTQTPSHQVTQMGQEVILRCVPISNHLYFYWYRQILGQKVEFLVSFYNNEISEKSEIFDDQFSVERPDGSNFTLKIRSTKLEDSAMYFCASSGRLGSPRHYEQYFGPGTRLTVT.

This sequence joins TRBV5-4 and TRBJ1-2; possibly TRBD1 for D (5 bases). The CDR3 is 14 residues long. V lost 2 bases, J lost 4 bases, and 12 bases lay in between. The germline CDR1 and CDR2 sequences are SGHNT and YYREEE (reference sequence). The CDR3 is CASSFTVQGYGYTF. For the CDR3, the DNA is TGTGCCAGCAGCTTTACGGTGCAGGGCTATGGCTACACCTTC.

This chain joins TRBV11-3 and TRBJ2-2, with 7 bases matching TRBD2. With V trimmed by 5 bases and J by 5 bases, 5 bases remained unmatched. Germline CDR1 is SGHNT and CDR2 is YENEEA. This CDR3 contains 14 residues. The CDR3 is CASSPGGETGELFF. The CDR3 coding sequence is TGTGCCAGCAGCCCGGGGGGTGAAACCGGGGAGCTGTTTTTT.

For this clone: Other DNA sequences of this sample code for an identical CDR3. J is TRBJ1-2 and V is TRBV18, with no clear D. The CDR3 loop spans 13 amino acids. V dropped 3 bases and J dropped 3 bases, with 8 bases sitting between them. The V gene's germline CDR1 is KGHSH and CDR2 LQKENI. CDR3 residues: CASSPGLDYGYTF. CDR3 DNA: TGTGCCAGCTCACCGGGTTTAGACTATGGCTACACCTTC.

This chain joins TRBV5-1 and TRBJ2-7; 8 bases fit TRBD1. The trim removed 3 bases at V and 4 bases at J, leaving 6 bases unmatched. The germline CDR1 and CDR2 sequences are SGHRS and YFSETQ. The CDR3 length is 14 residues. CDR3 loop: CASSYQGALYEQYF. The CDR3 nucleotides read TGCGCCAGCAGCTACCAGGGGGCGCTTTACGAGCAGTACTTC.

The CDR3 bases are TGTGCCAGCAGTGTAGGGACTAAGGCCTGGCCCCTCCACTTT. Protein product: CASSVGTKAWPLHF. The J gene is TRBJ1-6, the V gene TRBV6-5; weak D call: TRBD1 (5 bases). Germline CDR1 MNHEY, CDR2 SVGAGI. This CDR3 contains 14 residues. V was cut by 5 bases and J by 13 bases, with 18 bases left in between.

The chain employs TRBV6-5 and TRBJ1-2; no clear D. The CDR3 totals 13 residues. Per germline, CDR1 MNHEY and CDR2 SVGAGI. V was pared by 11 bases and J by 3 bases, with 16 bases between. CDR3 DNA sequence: TGTGCCGCCTCGCCTACTCCTTACTATGGCTACACCTTC. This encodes CAASPTPYYGYTF.

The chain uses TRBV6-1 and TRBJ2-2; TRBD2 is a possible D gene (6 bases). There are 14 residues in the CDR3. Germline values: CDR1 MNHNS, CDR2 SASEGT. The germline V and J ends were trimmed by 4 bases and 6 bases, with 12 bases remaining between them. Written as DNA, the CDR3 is TGTGCCAGCAGTGTGCGGGGATTGGCCGGGGAGCTGTTTTTT. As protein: CASSVRGLAGELFF.

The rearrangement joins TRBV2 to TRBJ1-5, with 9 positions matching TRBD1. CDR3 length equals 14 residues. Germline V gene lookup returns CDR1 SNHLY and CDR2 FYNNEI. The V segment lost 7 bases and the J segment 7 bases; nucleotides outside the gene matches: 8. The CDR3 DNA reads TGTGCCAGCAATATGGACAGGGGTAGGCAGCCCCAGCATTTT. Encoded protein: CASNMDRGRQPQHF.